Listed here is a single TCR beta chain. Enrolment of Seattle patients took place during active infection, and they were followed longitudinally. Trimming shortened V by 0 bases and J by 1 base, and 11 bases separated the two germline ends. Per the germline V gene, CDR1 is SGDLS and CDR2 is YYNGEE. The CDR3 consists of 16 residues. This sample was taken from a study of blood T cell repertoires in COVID-19. Study at large: COVID-19 samples collected from the United States, Italy and Spain covered acute and convalescent phases. The analysed material was cDNA or gDNA that came from T cells, B-cell-depleted T cells, or PBMCs.

In the authors' workflow: How many nucleated cells were present was estimated from reference gene primer amplification. The repertoire was sequenced with immunoSEQ multiplex PCR; TCRdb's copy has only in-frame clones and lacks some. V, J and clone size reflect that table, while D and trimming were determined from the DNA. Of a few hundred thousand clones listed, about 88% were seen once; the top ten hold around 5%. The sequence derives from an older woman with COVID-19, enrolled during active disease. Sample: peripheral blood. This chain joins TRBV9 and TRBJ1-3, with D possibly TRBD1 on 5 matching bases. As DNA, the CDR3 is TGTGCCAGCAGCGTAGAGGCCAGGGCGTCTGGAAACACCATATATTTT. It translates to CASSVEARASGNTIYF.